The clone carrying this TCR beta chain has only a few counts. The CDR3 loop spans 13 amino acids. Trimming took 8 bases from V and 1 from J, leaving 8 bases between them. Germline V gene data show CDR1 as MDHEN and CDR2 as SYDVKM. Without exception, sorted populations had purity beyond 95%. The data originate from a study of beta chain features in type 1 diabetes. About the study: Sorted cells from all samples, numbering approximately 110,000,000, were examined.

TCRB transcripts that were expressed got sequenced, as all of the isolated RNA had been reverse transcribed. Some clones are missing from TCRdb's copy, which holds only in-frame ones; the method was immunoSEQ multiplex PCR. The profile covers about 290,000 clones, with 8% appearing a single time and roughly 0.94% taken by the ten largest. Specimen: central memory CD4+ T cells from blood. The genes are TRBV28 and TRBJ2-2; D unresolved. This TCR was sampled from a woman aged 18-29 years in good health. The CDR3 reads CASPDVNTGELFF. The CDR3 DNA sequence: TGTGCCAGCCCGGACGTGAACACCGGGGAGCTGTTTTTT. Full variable domain (missing parts from reference TRBV28 and TRBJ2-2): DVKVTQSSRYLVKRTGEKVFLECVQDMDHENMFWYRQDPGLGLRLIYFSYDVKMKEKGDIPEGYSVSREKKERFSLILESASTNQTSMYLCASPDVNTGELFFGEGSRLTVL.